The 21 T cell receptor beta chains reported below all come from one sample, sequenced in a study of T cells in localized non-small cell lung cancer. TCRdb's copy holds only in-frame clones and misses some; the assay was immunoSEQ multiplex PCR. The sample includes tens of thousands of clones, approximately 83% of them seen just once. Material: PBMCs, obtained before any cancer treatment. The receptors here all came from a man aged 40-75 years with stage II lung adenocarcinoma.

DNA for the CDR3: TGTGCCAGCAGCTTGGCTCAGTTAGTGGAGACCCAGTACTTC. Translation gives CASSLAQLVETQYF. The chain is built from TRBV5-5 and TRBJ2-5; D is unresolved. This CDR3 has 14 amino acids. Trimming removed 0 bases from V and 5 bases from J, with 11 bases in between. CDR1 SGHKS and CDR2 YYEKEE come from the germline V gene (reference sequence).

The chain is built from TRBV20-1 and TRBJ2-7, with a tentative D call TRBD2 (5 bases). The CDR3 is made up of 11 amino acids. Trimming cost V 6 bases and J 7 bases, with 13 bases left between them. Germline V gives CDR1 DFQATT, CDR2 SNEGSKA (reference sequence). DNA for the CDR3: TGCAGTGCGTTGCATCGAGGGGAGCAGTACTTC. It specifies CSALHRGEQYF.

On this clone: The same CDR3 is also encoded by other DNA sequences in this sample. The chain uses TRBV6-1 and TRBJ2-1, with unresolved D. The germline V and J ends were trimmed by 8 bases and 4 bases, with 18 bases remaining between them. The germline V gene has CDR1 MNHNS and CDR2 SASEGT. This CDR3 region has 15 residues. CDR3 sequence (DNA): TGTGCCAGCCTTAAGGTACCCCCCTCGTACAATGAGCAGTTCTTC. Translated: CASLKVPPSYNEQFF.

This clone has a handful of counts. The gene calls are TRBV7-9 and TRBJ1-5; D is ambiguous. This CDR3 contains 15 residues. CDR1 and CDR2 from the germline V gene are SEHNR and FQNEAQ (reference sequence). Trimming took off 4 bases at V and 0 bases at J, with 10 bases between the two ends. The CDR3 loop reads CASSSGPYSNQPQHF. CDR3 nucleotides: TGTGCCAGCAGCTCCGGACCTTATAGCAATCAGCCCCAGCATTTT. The complete variable domain, with remaining parts taken from reference TRBV7-9 and TRBJ1-5, reads DTGVSQNPRHKITKRGQNVTFRCDPISEHNRLYWYRQTLGQGPEFLTYFQNEAQLEKSRLLSDRFSAERPKGSFSTLEIQRTEQGDSAMYLCASSSGPYSNQPQHFGDGTRLSIL.

This clone was seen only once. This chain connects TRBV11-1 to TRBJ2-5, with D possibly being TRBD2 (6 bases). The ends were cut back, 5 bases at V and 5 bases at J, with 18 bases in the middle. CDR3 length: 15 amino acids. The germline CDR1 and CDR2 sequences are SGHAT and FQDESV (reference sequence). The DNA for the CDR3 is TGTGCCAGCAGCCTGCAGGAGGGCAGGGCGGAGACCCAGTACTTC. Protein: CASSLQEGRAETQYF. Looking up the rest from reference TRBV11-1 and TRBJ2-5 gives the full variable domain: EAEVAQSPRYKITEKSQAVAFWCDPISGHATLYWYRQILGQGPELLVQFQDESVVDDSQLPKDRFSAERLKGVDSTLKIQPAELGDSAMYLCASSLQEGRAETQYFGPGTRLLVL.

This sequence joins TRBV7-3 and TRBJ1-1; D is ambiguous. Germline V gene lookup returns CDR1 SGHTA and CDR2 FQGTGA. With 5 bases removed from V and 1 base from J, the gap between germline ends came to 8 bases. The CDR3 is 13 amino acids. As DNA, the CDR3 is TGTGCCAGCAGCGCATTGGGGAACACTGAAGCTTTCTTT. Its translation is CASSALGNTEAFF.

This rearrangement joins TRBV27 to TRBJ1-2, with D uncertain. This CDR3 spans 14 amino acids. From germline, CDR1 is MNHEY and CDR2 SMNVEV (reference sequence). The V end was cut by 3 bases, the J end by 3 bases, with 11 bases between. Here the CDR3 DNA reads TGTGCCAGCAGTTTTAGTGCCGACTACTATGGCTACACCTTC. It specifies CASSFSADYYGYTF.

This clone was observed once. V gene TRBV18 combines with J gene TRBJ2-7, with TRBD1 matching 7 bases. The junction had 5 bases not matched to a gene; V was cut back by 2 bases and J by 1 base. Germline CDR1 KGHSH, CDR2 LQKENI. This CDR3 region has 15 residues. CDR3 in amino acids: CASSPSGTDSYEQYF. CDR3 nucleotide sequence: TGTGCCAGCTCACCATCGGGGACAGATTCCTACGAGCAGTACTTC.

The rearrangement links TRBV11-3 to TRBJ2-2, with D unresolved. The V gene lost 5 bases and the J gene lost 5 bases, with 18 bases spanning the gap. The CDR3 consists of 16 residues. Looked up from germline, CDR1 is SGHNT and CDR2 is YENEEA. CDR3: CASSPSSLLSTGELFF. CDR3 bases: TGTGCCAGCAGCCCAAGCTCACTCCTGAGTACCGGGGAGCTGTTTTTT.

The chain couples TRBV10-3 to TRBJ2-6; 8 positions agree with TRBD1. CDR3 length: 15 residues. The germline V gene has CDR1 ENHRY and CDR2 SYGVKD. V shed 11 bases, J shed 4 bases, and the junction held 10 bases outside the gene matches. The CDR3 here is CAAGQGLPGANVLTF. The CDR3, as DNA: TGTGCCGCCGGACAGGGTCTCCCCGGGGCCAACGTCCTGACTTTC.

The table lists this clone with a few counts. V is TRBV6-1 and J is TRBJ2-7; 8 bases line up with TRBD1. The CDR3 has 14 amino acids. Germline V gene sequence: CDR1 MNHNS, CDR2 SASEGT. J gave up 0 bases and V 6 bases, and 4 bases lay outside the gene matches. Here the CDR3 DNA reads TGTGCCAGCAGGCCCAGGGGGCTCTCCTACGAGCAGTACTTC. Its translation: CASRPRGLSYEQYF.

This sequence joins TRBV5-1 and TRBJ1-1; D perhaps matches TRBD1 (6 bases). The CDR3 has 14 residues. Trimming stripped 4 bases from V and 4 bases from J, with 14 bases between. CDR1 is SGHRS, CDR2 YFSETQ, per germline. CDR3 protein: CASSPGQTPTEAFF. The CDR3 nucleotides are TGCGCCAGCAGCCCAGGACAGACTCCCACTGAAGCTTTCTTT.

This rearrangement joins TRBV7-3 to TRBJ2-3, with 11 bases identical to TRBD2. Trimming took 5 bases from V and 4 from J; bases not matched to a gene: 5. This CDR3 contains 15 residues. Germline V lookup: CDR1 SGHTA, CDR2 FQGTGA. CDR3 in amino acids: CASSILAGAADTQYF. The DNA of the CDR3 is TGTGCCAGCAGCATACTAGCGGGAGCCGCAGATACGCAGTATTTT.

This chain connects TRBV7-8 to TRBJ1-5; the D is unclear. Trimming left V 1 base short and J 4 bases short, with 11 bases between. This CDR3 comprises 15 residues. The germline V gene has CDR1 SGHVS and CDR2 FQNEAQ. The CDR3 bases are TGTGCCAGCAGCTTAGTGGTGGGCCGAAATCAGCCCCAGCATTTT. This translates into CASSLVVGRNQPQHF.

This chain uses TRBV7-8 with TRBJ1-1; D unclear. The CDR3 extends over 12 amino acids. Per germline, CDR1 SGHVS and CDR2 FQNEAQ. Trimming stripped 2 bases from V and 6 bases from J, with 7 bases between. The CDR3 nucleotides are TGTGCCAGCAGCTTACAGACCCCTGAAGCTTTCTTT. Translated: CASSLQTPEAFF. The whole variable domain, filled in from reference TRBV7-8 and TRBJ1-1, reads GAGVSQSPRYKVAKRGQDVALRCDPISGHVSLFWYQQALGQGPEFLTYFQNEAQLDKSGLPSDRFFAERPEGSVSTLKIQRTQQEDSAVYLCASSLQTPEAFFGQGTRLTVV.

The V call is TRBV27, the J call TRBJ2-2; no clear D. There are 14 residues in the CDR3. CDR1 and CDR2 (germline): MNHEY, SMNVEV (reference sequence). V lost 1 base and J lost 10, with 13 bases in between. CDR3 sequence: CASSLFTTVLELFF. In DNA, the CDR3 is TGTGCCAGCAGTTTATTTACCACAGTGCTGGAGCTGTTTTTT.

The DNA of the CDR3 is TGTGCCAGCAGCAAGGGACAGGGAACCTCCTACGAGCAGTACTTC. Residues: CASSKGQGTSYEQYF. V and J are TRBV9 and TRBJ2-7; 9 bases are a match to TRBD1. The CDR3 consists of 15 residues. Germline trimming cut 4 bases from V and 0 bases from J; bases unmatched to any gene: 5. Germline CDR1 is SGDLS and CDR2 is YYNGEE.

This sequence joins TRBV7-2 and TRBJ2-7; a possible D gene is TRBD1 (5 bases). Trimming cost V 2 bases and J 3 bases, with 11 bases left between them. The CDR3 runs 14 residues. Germline V gene lookup returns CDR1 SGHTA and CDR2 FQGNSA. Here the CDR3 reads CASSLSGLIYEQYF. The CDR3 DNA follows: TGTGCCAGCAGCTTATCAGGGCTGATCTACGAGCAGTACTTC.

The CDR3 protein is CASRQGTDFYGYTF. As DNA, the CDR3 is TGTGCCAGCAGGCAAGGAACCGACTTTTATGGCTACACCTTC. This chain joins TRBV6-5 and TRBJ1-2; D remains unclear. Germline CDR1 MNHEY, CDR2 SVGAGI. V lost 6 bases and J 5 bases, leaving 16 bases between the germline ends. The CDR3 extends over 14 amino acids.

The CDR3 protein is CASRLTGTLNEQFF. The CDR3 DNA sequence: TGTGCCAGCAGGTTAACCGGGACTCTGAATGAGCAGTTCTTC. This chain links TRBV2 with TRBJ2-1, with D perhaps TRBD2 (6 bases). Trimming shortened V by 6 bases and J by 7 bases, and 16 bases separated the two germline ends. The CDR3 consists of 14 residues. Germline V CDR1 and CDR2: SNHLY, FYNNEI.

The chain has TRBV25-1 and TRBJ2-2; TRBD2 is a possible D gene (5 bases). From germline, CDR1 is MGHDK and CDR2 SYGVNS. V was cut by 8 bases and J by 5 bases, with 21 bases left in between. This CDR3 has 16 residues. CDR3 protein: CASGRSSGVSTGELFF. CDR3 DNA: TGTGCCAGCGGGAGATCATCCGGAGTTTCGACCGGGGAGCTGTTTTTT.